Below, 12 T cell receptor beta chains from the same sample are listed, as sequenced in a study of CD8 T cells in ankylosing spondylitis. TCRdb fed the 5' RACE reads into MiXCR, producing one record per CDR3 protein. The table has 250,000 to 300,000 distinct CDR3 sequences, around 19% seen once. The material sequenced was blood, either unsorted or a sorted T cell fraction (not recorded which). The receptors derive from a male donor with ankylosing spondylitis or in good health (not recorded which).

The chain uses TRBV29-1 and TRBJ2-2; D is ambiguous. The CDR3 spans 12 residues. V was pared by 3 bases and J by 7 bases, with 9 bases between. CDR1 SQVTM and CDR2 ANQGSEA come from the germline V gene. The CDR3 loop reads CSVDEQNGELFF. In nucleotides, the CDR3 is TGCAGCGTTGATGAACAGAACGGGGAGCTGTTTTTT.

The rearrangement uses TRBV14 and TRBJ2-3; TRBD2 matches 8 bases. V was pared by 3 bases and J by 1 base, with 3 bases of the junction left unmatched. The CDR3 runs 15 residues. Germline V gene sequence: CDR1 SGHDN, CDR2 FVKESK. CDR3 loop: CASSHELAGTDTQYF. The CDR3 coding sequence is TGTGCCAGCAGCCATGAACTAGCGGGCACAGATACGCAGTATTTT.

This clonotype has ten or more counts. The chain combines TRBV20-1 with TRBJ1-2; 9 bases fit TRBD1. Trimming took 6 bases from V and 3 from J; bases not matched to a gene: 5. The CDR3 loop spans 13 amino acids. Germline V CDR1 and CDR2: DFQATT, SNEGSKA (reference sequence). CDR3 nucleotides: TGCAGTGCCACAGGGGGCGCCGACTATGGCTACACCTTC. Translating gives CSATGGADYGYTF.

There are a few counts of this clonotype. The chain combines TRBV5-1 with TRBJ1-1; D perhaps matches TRBD1 (5 bases). The CDR3 has 15 amino acids. The V end lost 0 bases, the J end lost 1 base, and 10 bases lay between the germline ends. From germline, CDR1 is SGHRS and CDR2 YFSETQ. CDR3 DNA sequence: TGCGCCAGCAGCTTGGGACAGAGATGGAACACTGAAGCTTTCTTT. Translation gives CASSLGQRWNTEAFF.

The rearrangement uses TRBV2 and TRBJ1-4; maybe TRBD1 (6 bases). The V end lost 6 bases, the J end lost 3 bases, and 23 bases lay between the germline ends. The germline gives CDR1 SNHLY, CDR2 FYNNEI. The CDR3 loop spans 18 amino acids. The CDR3 region is CASRDVTRTGRPNEKLFF. The DNA of the CDR3 is TGTGCCAGCAGAGATGTAACCCGCACAGGGAGGCCTAATGAAAAACTGTTTTTT.

This clonotype appeared a few times. V is TRBV29-1 and J is TRBJ2-3; TRBD1 matches at 12 bases. The V gene end was trimmed by 6 bases and the J gene end by 5 bases; junction bases not matched to a gene: 6. CDR1 is SQVTM, CDR2 ANQGSEA, per germline. The CDR3 consists of 14 residues. This CDR3 reads CSVPGQGAGDTQYF. The CDR3 DNA reads as TGCAGCGTCCCGGGACAGGGGGCGGGAGATACGCAGTATTTT.

In this sample, this clonotype turned up a few times. This chain connects TRBV5-5 to TRBJ2-2, with 10 bases identical to TRBD2. This CDR3 has 17 amino acids. Per germline, CDR1 SGHKS and CDR2 YYEKEE (reference sequence). Trimming cost V 0 bases and J 5 bases; bases outside gene matches: 7. The CDR3 DNA reads TGTGCCAGCAGCTTGGATCCAGCGGGGGGGCGTACCGGGGAGCTGTTTTTT. Protein: CASSLDPAGGRTGELFF.

This clonotype was seen repeatedly, ten times or more. V usage is TRBV27 and J usage is TRBJ1-2; D is unresolved. The CDR3 totals 16 residues. V lost 3 bases to trimming and J lost 2 bases, with 16 bases between them. Looked up from germline, CDR1 is MNHEY and CDR2 is SMNVEV (reference sequence). This CDR3 is CASSFYTISGNYGYTF. CDR3 DNA: TGTGCCAGCAGTTTTTACACTATTAGCGGGAACTATGGCTACACCTTC.

The genes are TRBV18 and TRBJ1-1, with 11 bases that match TRBD1. V was pared by 1 base and J by 12 bases, with 19 bases of the junction left unmatched. The CDR3 loop spans 18 amino acids. Germline assignment: CDR1 KGHSH and CDR2 LQKENI. As DNA, the CDR3 is TGTGCCAGCTCACCACTTCCACGGACAGGGGGCATCCCCATGAAAACTTTCTTT. It yields the protein CASSPLPRTGGIPMKTFF.

This chain joins TRBV2 and TRBJ2-1; a weak D match, TRBD1 (5 bases). Germline CDR1 SNHLY, CDR2 FYNNEI. The V end was cut by 10 bases, the J end by 2 bases, with 18 bases between. CDR3 length equals 15 residues. The CDR3 DNA sequence: TGTGCCACCAGAGCCCAGGGTAGCCCCTACAATGAGCAGTTCTTC. Translated, it gives CATRAQGSPYNEQFF.

This clonotype was counted only a few times. The chain combines TRBV19 with TRBJ2-2, with D uncertain. The CDR3 length is 14 residues. The germline V and J ends were trimmed by 4 bases and 2 bases, with 8 bases remaining between them. Looked up from germline, CDR1 is LNHDA and CDR2 is SQIVND (reference sequence). DNA for the CDR3: TGTGCCAGTAGTAGCAAGGCCAACACCGGGGAGCTGTTTTTT. It specifies CASSSKANTGELFF. Drawing the rest from reference TRBV19 and TRBJ2-2, the complete variable domain is DGGITQSPKYLFRKEGQNVTLSCEQNLNHDAMYWYRQDPGQGLRLIYYSQIVNDFQKGDIAEGYSVSREKKESFPLTVTSAQKNPTAFYLCASSSKANTGELFFGEGSRLTVL.

In its sample, this clonotype was seen a few times. The genes are TRBV6-1 and TRBJ1-4; the D gene is possibly TRBD1 (5 bases). CDR3 length: 14 residues. V was shortened by 6 bases and J by 5 bases, with 13 bases between the two germline ends. CDR1 MNHNS and CDR2 SASEGT come from the germline V gene. This CDR3 reads CASRSGWGNEKLFF. The DNA for the CDR3 is TGTGCCAGCAGATCAGGGTGGGGAAATGAAAAACTGTTTTTT.